This T cell receptor (beta chain) was identified during a study of T cell responses to AZD1222 COVID-19 vaccine. Assay used: immunoSEQ multiplex PCR; TCRdb lists only in-frame clones, some missing. The sample shows some 170,000 clones, 85% to 90% of them seen only once. CDR1 is MNHNY and CDR2 is SVGAGI in the germline V gene (reference sequence). Deletions cut 7 bases from V and 1 base from J, with 10 bases between. The CDR3 loop spans 14 amino acids. The receptor was derived from an adult who received the MenACWY meningococcal vaccine as a control. The sequenced sample was peripheral blood, obtained 28 days after the second dose of the MenACWY control vaccine. The rearrangement uses TRBV6-6 and TRBJ2-2; the D is unclear. This CDR3 is CASILNKNTGELFF. CDR3 nucleotides: TGTGCCAGCATTCTTAACAAGAACACCGGGGAGCTGTTTTTT.